The entry that follows covers one T cell receptor beta chain sequence. Its antigen is currently unknown. The CDR3 sequence is 13 residues long. Germline V CDR1 and CDR2: MNHNY, SVGAGI (reference sequence). V was trimmed by 7 bases and J by 4 bases, leaving 13 bases between them. Before sequencing took place, the ViraFEST assay used viral peptide pools to expand antigen-specific CD4+ T cells. Upon completion of roughly ten days in culture, CD4+ T cells were isolated. Infection dated between March and December 2020, before the Alpha, Beta and Delta variants reached the United States. Half the medium was replaced with IL-2 medium on days 3 and 7. The data were taken from a study of vaccination effects on CD4 cells after COVID-19. As for the study in general: Sampling of a couple of convalescent patients took place 16 days and one week prior to vaccination. Overall study findings and caveats: Both infection-induced and vaccine-induced clones contracted markedly at late post-vaccination timepoints.

TCRdb's copy holds only in-frame clones and misses some; the assay was immunoSEQ multiplex PCR. The sample holds under 65,000 clones, around 80% seen once. The source material was CD4+ T cells from PBMCs cultured with HIV peptides, sampled before COVID-19 vaccination. Subset here: HIV-1 Nef peptide pool negative control/reference culture. The receptor comes from a human donor who had a prior SARS-CoV-2 infection. The V call is TRBV6-6, the J call TRBJ1-2; the D is unclear. The CDR3 region has the DNA TGTGCCAGCACCCGAACGGGCCCCTATGGCTACACCTTC. Protein: CASTRTGPYGYTF.